This T cell receptor beta chain was documented in a study of shared clonotypes between healthy human individuals (dated by TCRdb to 2019 to 2021). General notes on the study: Two women and a few men aged 18 to 49 years were included in the cohort. For each donor, CD4 naive and CD4 memory were each run on three plates, CD8 naive on two plates, and CD8 memory on one plate. To increase sequencing depth and limit assay-specific biases, different laboratories used diverse techniques to prepare libraries and sequence TCR repertoires. Per donor, leukapheresis produced somewhere between about 0.85 and 10 billion PBMCs. To estimate repertoire size and how much clonotype sharing occurs between individuals, the study deeply sequenced the blood TCR repertoires of several healthy adults. The paper as a whole reports these results and caveats: When a handful of donors were compared, the shared fraction of clonotypes was about 5% for naive CD4, 3.5% to 4% for naive CD8, 2% to 2.5% for memory CD4, and 0.4% for memory CD8. The genetic and exposure-history diversity represented was limited by the small number of donors. Pairwise subsampling led to the expectation that sequencing depth would affect the degree of clonotype sharing among donors. Sampling was restricted to blood, and TCR repertoires in tissue are likely to differ from TCR repertoires in blood. Estimated clonotype richness was generally larger for naive than for memory subsets. Higher generation probabilities were observed for clonotypes shared by all four sorted-subset donors than for non-shared clonotypes. Even with the large sequencing depth, rarefaction of the sorted-subset datasets indicated that sequencing was incomplete.

To note about this clone: This receptor's antigen is unknown. Within one base of it there is no much larger clone, and no base qualities were kept. The same CDR3 is also encoded by other DNA sequences in this sample.

The junction shows trimming of 5 bases on V and 1 base on J, plus 8 bases between the germline ends. In the germline V gene (reference sequence), CDR1 corresponds to SEHNR and CDR2 to FQNEAQ. Spanning cysteine to phenylalanine, the CDR3 consists of 13 amino acids. Only the CDR3 region is kept as DNA, spanning 39 bases read in frame from base 1. TCR CDR3 regions were amplified from genomic DNA by multiplex PCR using the deep immunoSEQ assay. Extracted genomic DNA from each cell subset was distributed evenly across all wells of several immunoSEQ 96-well plates, and each plate was treated as a replicate. For sorted subsets, 150 to 200 ng genomic DNA, equal to some 28,000 T cell genomes, was loaded into each replicate PCR. Purified libraries were quantified with a Qubit 3.0 fluorometer, sized on a Bioanalyzer 2100, and re-quantified with the KAPA Library Quantification kit. Every immunoSEQ 96-well plate was sequenced on a dedicated single-read 150-cycle Illumina NextSeq 550 flow cell. The study's own analysis went as follows. Because the immunoSEQ output included only junctional sequences and no quality scores, the filtering could not be the same as the filtering used for full-length reads. To assign V/J genes and CDR3, sequences were annotated using PyIR, a Python wrapper for IgBLAST v1.9, with IMGT germline references. Reads with weak V/J assignments (E-value above 1e-6), missing CDR3, stop codons, out-of-frame junctions, or ambiguous translated residues were removed. V3J clonotypes were defined as sequences sharing an identical inferred V gene, J gene, and CDR3 amino acid sequence. The percentage overlap between two repertoires was calculated by dividing the number of shared unique clonotypes by the size of the smaller repertoire. Three approaches were used to assess repertoire richness: RTK rarefaction, the Chao1 estimator, and Recon v2.1 estimates of unobserved clonotypes. Generation probabilities were computed with OLGA for all TCRbeta clonotypes obtained by the gDNA method from several donors. TCRdb took over this immuneACCESS table, retaining in-frame rearrangements with V and J assigned. Such tables are incomplete; in checked studies, under half of the missing clones stem from an unresolved V gene, and the remainder is unexplained. The DNA was the basis for D and trimming; V, J and clone size are from that table. The sample includes about 2.1 million clones, with just under 95% observed a single time. The ten biggest clones cover around 1.7% of the sample.

CD8 naive samples were CD45RO-negative cells positively selected for CCR7, giving a CD45RA+CCR7+ population that excluded TemRA cells. Healthy HIV-negative adults with no recently reported acute infections or vaccinations were included as donors. Only Caucasian adults living in Nashville, Tennessee, USA were represented among the donors. Blood was collected by leukapheresis, and PBMCs were isolated by Ficoll-Histopaque density gradient centrifugation and then cryopreserved in liquid nitrogen vapor phase. Analytical flow cytometry was used to check the purity and quantity of every magnetically sorted T cell population. Genomic DNA was isolated from every sorted fraction and measured by UV absorbance on a Nanodrop 2000c.

Sequenced input: naive CD8+ T cells from PBMCs. According to the study, the label for this sample's cell subset or site signals: CD45RA+CCR7+. The rearranged segments are TRBV7-9 and TRBJ1-1; the D gene is unclear. The receptor's source is a man younger than 35 in good health. Some clones in this sample may be carry-over from other donors' samples. In nucleotides, the sequence is TGTGCCAGCAGCCCCGGACCGAACACTGAAGCTTTCTTT. The resulting protein is CASSPGPNTEAFF.